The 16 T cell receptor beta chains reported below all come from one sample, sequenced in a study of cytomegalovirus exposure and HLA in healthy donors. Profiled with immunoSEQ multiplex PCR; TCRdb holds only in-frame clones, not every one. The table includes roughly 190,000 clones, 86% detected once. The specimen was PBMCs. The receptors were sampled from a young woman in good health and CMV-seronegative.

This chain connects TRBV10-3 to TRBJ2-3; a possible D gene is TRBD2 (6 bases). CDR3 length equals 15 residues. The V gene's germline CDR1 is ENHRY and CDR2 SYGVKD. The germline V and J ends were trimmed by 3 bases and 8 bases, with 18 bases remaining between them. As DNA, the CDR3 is TGTGCCATCAGTGATACTAGCCCCGCACGCGGTACGCAGTATTTT. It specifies CAISDTSPARGTQYF.

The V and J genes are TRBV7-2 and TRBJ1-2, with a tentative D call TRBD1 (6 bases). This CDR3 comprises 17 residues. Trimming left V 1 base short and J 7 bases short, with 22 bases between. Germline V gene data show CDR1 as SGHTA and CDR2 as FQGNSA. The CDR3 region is CASSLGQTRGARFGYTF. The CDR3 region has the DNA TGTGCCAGCAGCTTAGGGCAGACGCGGGGGGCGCGGTTTGGCTACACCTTC. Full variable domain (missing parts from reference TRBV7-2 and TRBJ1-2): GAGVSQSPSNKVTEKGKDVELRCDPISGHTALYWYRQSLGQGLEFLIYFQGNSAPDKSGLPSDRFSAERTGGSVSTLTIQRTQQEDSAVYLCASSLGQTRGARFGYTFGSGTRLTVV.

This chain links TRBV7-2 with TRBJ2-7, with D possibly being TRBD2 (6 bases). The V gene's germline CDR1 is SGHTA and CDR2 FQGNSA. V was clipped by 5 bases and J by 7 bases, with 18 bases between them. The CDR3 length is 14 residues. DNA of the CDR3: TGTGCCAGCAGCCGACTGGGCGGGACGGGGGAGCAGTACTTC. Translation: CASSRLGGTGEQYF.

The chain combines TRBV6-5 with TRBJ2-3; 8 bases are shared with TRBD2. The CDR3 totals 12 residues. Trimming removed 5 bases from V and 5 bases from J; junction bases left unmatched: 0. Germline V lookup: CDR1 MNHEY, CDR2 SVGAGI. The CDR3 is CASSRGGDTQYF. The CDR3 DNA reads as TGTGCCAGCAGTCGGGGGGGAGATACGCAGTATTTT.

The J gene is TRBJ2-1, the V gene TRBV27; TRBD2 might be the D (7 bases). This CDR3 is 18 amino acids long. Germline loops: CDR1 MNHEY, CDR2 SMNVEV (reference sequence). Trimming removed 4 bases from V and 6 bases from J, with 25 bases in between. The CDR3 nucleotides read TGTGCCAGCAGTTCGCCCTACCTCTCTGGGAGGGGGGGCAATGAGCAGTTCTTC. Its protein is CASSSPYLSGRGGNEQFF.

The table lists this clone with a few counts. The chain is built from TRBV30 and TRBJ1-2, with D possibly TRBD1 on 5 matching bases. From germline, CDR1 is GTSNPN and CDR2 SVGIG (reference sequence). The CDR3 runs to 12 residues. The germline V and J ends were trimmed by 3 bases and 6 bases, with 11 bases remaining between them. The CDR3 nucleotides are TGTGCCTGGAGCGGTCAGGGAAATGGCTACACCTTC. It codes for CAWSGQGNGYTF.

CDR3 in DNA: TGTGCCAGCAGCCTTGTGACAGGGAACAACGAGCAGTACTTC. This encodes CASSLVTGNNEQYF. The chain recombines TRBV7-9 with TRBJ2-7, with 7 bases that match TRBD1. Germline V gene lookup returns CDR1 SEHNR and CDR2 FQNEAQ (reference sequence). V shed 5 bases and J 5 bases; nucleotides not matched to a gene: 9. This CDR3 is built from 14 residues.

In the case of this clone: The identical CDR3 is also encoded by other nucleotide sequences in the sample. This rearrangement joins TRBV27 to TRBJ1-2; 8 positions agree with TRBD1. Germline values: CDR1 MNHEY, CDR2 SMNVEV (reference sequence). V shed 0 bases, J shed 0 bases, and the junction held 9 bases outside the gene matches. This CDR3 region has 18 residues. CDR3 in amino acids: CASSLSGTGGTANYGYTF. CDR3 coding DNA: TGTGCCAGCAGTTTATCCGGGACAGGTGGTACAGCTAACTATGGCTACACCTTC.

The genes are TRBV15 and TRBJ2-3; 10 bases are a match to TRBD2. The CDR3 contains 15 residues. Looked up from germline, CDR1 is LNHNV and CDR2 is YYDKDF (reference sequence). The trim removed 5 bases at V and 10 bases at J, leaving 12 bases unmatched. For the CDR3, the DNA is TGTGCCACCAGCGGGAGCGGGGGGGCCTCCAAGCCGCAGTATTTT. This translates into CATSGSGGASKPQYF.

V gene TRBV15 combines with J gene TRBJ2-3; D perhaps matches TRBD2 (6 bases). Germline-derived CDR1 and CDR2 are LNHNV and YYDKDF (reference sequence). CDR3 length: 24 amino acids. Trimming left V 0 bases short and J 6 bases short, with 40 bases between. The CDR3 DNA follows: TGTGCCACCAGCAGAGACCAATATTCCTCTGACCCTAACGGGGCGGAGGGTTTTGCTGATACGCAGTATTTT. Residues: CATSRDQYSSDPNGAEGFADTQYF.

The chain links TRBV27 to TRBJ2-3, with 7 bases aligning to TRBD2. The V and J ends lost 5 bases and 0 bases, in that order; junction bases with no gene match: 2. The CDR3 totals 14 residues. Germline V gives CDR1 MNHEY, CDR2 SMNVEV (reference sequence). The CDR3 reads CASSSGASTDTQYF. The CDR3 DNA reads TGTGCCAGCAGTAGCGGGGCTAGCACAGATACGCAGTATTTT.

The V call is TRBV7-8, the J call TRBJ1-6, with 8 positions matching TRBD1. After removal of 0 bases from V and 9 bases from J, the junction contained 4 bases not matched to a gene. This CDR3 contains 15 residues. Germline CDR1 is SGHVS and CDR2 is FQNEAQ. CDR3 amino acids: CASSLAPGGRSPLHF. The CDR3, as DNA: TGTGCCAGCAGCTTAGCCCCAGGGGGCCGTTCACCCCTCCACTTT.

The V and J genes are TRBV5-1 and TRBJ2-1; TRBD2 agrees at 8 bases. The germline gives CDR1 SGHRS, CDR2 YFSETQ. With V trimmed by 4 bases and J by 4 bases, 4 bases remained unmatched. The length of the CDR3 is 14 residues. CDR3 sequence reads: CASSKTSGYNEQFF. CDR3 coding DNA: TGCGCCAGCAGCAAAACTAGCGGTTACAATGAGCAGTTCTTC.

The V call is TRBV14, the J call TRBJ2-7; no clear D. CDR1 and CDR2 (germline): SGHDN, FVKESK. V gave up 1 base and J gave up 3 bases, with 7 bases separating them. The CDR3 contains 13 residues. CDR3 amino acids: CASSQAGSYEQYF. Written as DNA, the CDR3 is TGTGCCAGCAGCCAAGCTGGCAGCTACGAGCAGTACTTC.

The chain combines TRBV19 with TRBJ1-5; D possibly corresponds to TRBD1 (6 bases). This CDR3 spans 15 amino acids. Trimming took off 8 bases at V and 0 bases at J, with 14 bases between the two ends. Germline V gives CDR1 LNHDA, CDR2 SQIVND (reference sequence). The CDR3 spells CASSGTKYSNQPQHF. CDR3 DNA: TGTGCCAGTTCCGGGACAAAATATAGCAATCAGCCCCAGCATTTT. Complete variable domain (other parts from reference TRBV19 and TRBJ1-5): DGGITQSPKYLFRKEGQNVTLSCEQNLNHDAMYWYRQDPGQGLRLIYYSQIVNDFQKGDIAEGYSVSREKKESFPLTVTSAQKNPTAFYLCASSGTKYSNQPQHFGDGTRLSIL.

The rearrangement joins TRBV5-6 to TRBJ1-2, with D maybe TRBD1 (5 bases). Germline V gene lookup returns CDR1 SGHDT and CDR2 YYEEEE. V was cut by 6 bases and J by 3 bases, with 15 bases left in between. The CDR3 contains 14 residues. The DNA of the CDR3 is TGTGCCAGCACCCGAAAAGAGACAGACTATGGCTACACCTTC. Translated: CASTRKETDYGYTF.